This entry lists 29 T cell receptor beta chains sequenced from one sample in a study of PD-1 blockade in classical Hodgkin lymphoma. Every one of the patients relapsed after autologous stem cell transplantation (brentuximab vedotin exposure was variable). Negative selection with magnets was how CD8+ T cells were isolated from the thawed PBMCs. The table came from immunoSEQ multiplex PCR; TCRdb's copy has only in-frame clones and leaves some out. The table lists about 12,000 clones, more than 60% of them singletons. This specimen consisted of CD8+ T cells from blood, obtained at baseline. Receptors originate from a human donor with classical Hodgkin lymphoma.

In this sample, this clone turned up a few times. In DNA, the CDR3 is TGTGCCAGCAGCTACGAATACGAGCAGTACTTC. It specifies CASSYEYEQYF. This chain links TRBV7-9 with TRBJ2-7; unclear D gene. The CDR3 extends over 11 amino acids. V gave up 4 bases and J gave up 4 bases, with 5 bases separating them. Germline CDR1 is SEHNR and CDR2 is FQNEAQ (reference sequence).

This rearrangement joins TRBV29-1 to TRBJ2-7; D is perhaps TRBD1 (7 bases). Trimming stripped 6 bases from V and 3 bases from J, with 9 bases between. The germline gives CDR1 SQVTM, CDR2 ANQGSEA. CDR3 length: 11 residues. CDR3 sequence: CSVRGDYEQYF. The CDR3 DNA reads TGCAGCGTCAGGGGGGACTACGAGCAGTACTTC.

The chain links TRBV13 to TRBJ2-1; maybe TRBD2 (6 bases). V lost 5 bases to trimming and J lost 10 bases, with 12 bases between them. CDR3 length equals 12 residues. The germline V gene encodes CDR1 PRHDT and CDR2 FYEKMQ (reference sequence). The chain's CDR3 is CASSAQEGEQFF. The CDR3 bases are TGTGCCAGCAGCGCCCAGGAGGGCGAGCAGTTCTTC.

The chain couples TRBV30 to TRBJ2-7, with TRBD2 matching 9 bases. Germline CDR1 reads GTSNPN; CDR2 reads SVGIG (reference sequence). Losses at the gene ends were 1 base for V and 4 bases for J; bases not matched to a gene: 8. There are 15 residues in the CDR3. The CDR3 loop is CAWSGLAGGRYEQYF. CDR3 DNA: TGTGCCTGGAGTGGTCTGGCGGGGGGGAGGTACGAGCAGTACTTC.

The J gene is TRBJ2-2, the V gene TRBV5-6; D is unresolved. The V end was cut by 0 bases, the J end by 2 bases, with 5 bases between. The CDR3 covers 14 residues. Germline V gene lookup returns CDR1 SGHDT and CDR2 YYEEEE. In nucleotides, the CDR3 is TGTGCCAGCAGCTTGGTTTCAAACACCGGGGAGCTGTTTTTT. This encodes CASSLVSNTGELFF.

The chain carries TRBV7-9 and TRBJ2-7; D is possibly TRBD2 (5 bases). V was clipped by 3 bases and J by 1 base, with 16 bases between them. Germline V gives CDR1 SEHNR, CDR2 FQNEAQ (reference sequence). This CDR3 comprises 16 residues. CDR3 sequence reads: CASSFGSRGISYEQYF. The CDR3 nucleotides read TGTGCCAGCAGCTTTGGGTCTCGGGGTATATCCTACGAGCAGTACTTC.

This sequence joins TRBV5-6 and TRBJ1-1; TRBD1 might be the D (5 bases). V shed 3 bases and J shed 0 bases, with 15 bases lying between them. CDR3 size: 16 residues. Germline CDR1 SGHDT, CDR2 YYEEEE. CDR3 sequence reads: CASSWKGPLLNTEAFF. CDR3 sequence (DNA): TGTGCCAGCAGCTGGAAGGGACCTTTGTTGAACACTGAAGCTTTCTTT.

The genes are TRBV30 and TRBJ1-6, with 9 positions matching TRBD1. The ends lost 0 bases at V and 10 bases at J; junction bases unmatched: 7. In germline, CDR1 is GTSNPN, CDR2 SVGIG (reference sequence). This CDR3 comprises 15 residues. DNA for the CDR3: TGTGCCTGGAGTGTATCCGGGACAGGGTGGTCACCCCTCCACTTT. The encoded protein is CAWSVSGTGWSPLHF.

This clone has more than one count but fewer than ten. The chain joins TRBV19 to TRBJ2-1; 10 bases are a match to TRBD1. The trim removed 11 bases at V and 8 bases at J, leaving 6 bases unmatched. Germline-derived CDR1 and CDR2 are LNHDA and SQIVND (reference sequence). The CDR3 contains 12 residues. DNA of the CDR3: TGTGCCTCCGGACAGGGGGACTATGAGCAGTTCTTC. This sequence encodes CASGQGDYEQFF.

J is TRBJ2-1 and V is TRBV6-5; D gene ambiguous. The CDR3 has 14 residues. V was clipped by 6 bases and J by 7 bases, with 16 bases between them. Germline V gene lookup returns CDR1 MNHEY and CDR2 SVGAGI. This chain's CDR3 is CASSKGFDVNEQFF. The CDR3 DNA sequence: TGTGCCAGCAGCAAGGGTTTTGATGTGAATGAGCAGTTCTTC.

The chain links TRBV27 to TRBJ1-4; D unresolved. Germline CDR1 reads MNHEY; CDR2 reads SMNVEV (reference sequence). V was cut by 2 bases and J by 8 bases, with 24 bases left in between. The CDR3 is 18 amino acids. This CDR3 reads CASSLAPALPLSEEKLFF. The CDR3 DNA is TGTGCCAGCAGTTTAGCCCCCGCACTCCCCTTGAGTGAGGAAAAACTGTTTTTT.

The gene calls are TRBV19 and TRBJ1-2; tentative D call: TRBD1 (6 bases). In germline, CDR1 is LNHDA, CDR2 SQIVND (reference sequence). The germline V and J ends were trimmed by 9 bases and 1 base, with 12 bases remaining between them. This CDR3 has 13 amino acids. CDR3 loop: CASAGQINYGYTF. CDR3 sequence (DNA): TGTGCCAGCGCCGGACAGATTAACTATGGCTACACCTTC.

This chain joins TRBV19 and TRBJ1-5; TRBD1 is a possible D gene (5 bases). Trimming took off 5 bases at V and 9 bases at J, with 17 bases between the two ends. The CDR3 has 14 amino acids. The germline V gene has CDR1 LNHDA and CDR2 SQIVND (reference sequence). CDR3: CASSPGLGPLPQHF. CDR3 bases: TGTGCCAGTAGTCCAGGGCTAGGGCCGTTGCCCCAGCATTTT.

The rearrangement links TRBV27 to TRBJ1-4; D not certain. Trimming removed 4 bases from V and 8 bases from J, with 5 bases in between. This CDR3 is 11 amino acids long. Per the germline V gene, CDR1 is MNHEY and CDR2 is SMNVEV (reference sequence). CDR3 amino acids: CASSSSEKLFF. The CDR3 DNA reads as TGTGCCAGCAGTTCGTCCGAAAAACTGTTTTTT.

The chain carries TRBV9 and TRBJ1-2; a possible D gene is TRBD1 (5 bases). With 3 bases removed from V and 5 bases from J, the gap between germline ends came to 14 bases. Germline CDR1 reads SGDLS; CDR2 reads YYNGEE. CDR3 length equals 14 residues. The CDR3 reads CASSAPTDSYGYTF. Here the CDR3 DNA reads TGTGCCAGCAGCGCGCCGACAGACTCTTATGGCTACACCTTC.

V gene TRBV5-1 combines with J gene TRBJ1-1; no definite D call. The CDR3 contains 14 residues. Germline V gene lookup returns CDR1 SGHRS and CDR2 YFSETQ. The germline V and J ends were trimmed by 0 bases and 4 bases, with 10 bases remaining between them. The CDR3 DNA follows: TGCGCCAGCAGCTTGGCCGGGAGGACCACTGAAGCTTTCTTT. Translated, it gives CASSLAGRTTEAFF.

The V call is TRBV4-2, the J call TRBJ2-7; D is uncertain. CDR3 length: 12 amino acids. Germline V CDR1 and CDR2: LGHNA, YNFKEQ. V lost 3 bases and J lost 4, with 7 bases in between. The CDR3 region has the DNA TGTGCCAGCAGCCAGACTGGATACGAGCAGTACTTC. Translation gives CASSQTGYEQYF.

The rearrangement joins TRBV13 to TRBJ2-5, with 8 bases aligning to TRBD2. This CDR3 contains 14 residues. Germline trimming cut 5 bases from V and 1 base from J; bases unmatched to any gene: 3. Germline loops: CDR1 PRHDT, CDR2 FYEKMQ (reference sequence). CDR3 DNA: TGTGCCAGCAGCCCGGGGGGGGCCCAAGAGACCCAGTACTTC. This sequence encodes CASSPGGAQETQYF.

The chain uses TRBV21-1 and TRBJ1-2; the listed D gene, TRBD1, was not tested against the DNA. TRBV21-1 counts as a pseudogene. The CDR3 is 16 amino acids. Here the CDR3 DNA reads TGTGCCAGCAGCAAAGCCCTCAAACAGGGATCTAGGGGCTACACCTTC. Its translation is CASSKALKQGSRGYTF.

V and J are TRBV4-3 and TRBJ1-1, with 8 bases matching TRBD1. V lost 0 bases and J lost 0; bases outside the gene matches: 3. The CDR3 totals 16 residues. Germline-derived CDR1 and CDR2 are LGHNA and YSLEER. In nucleotides, the CDR3 is TGCGCCAGCAGCCAAGACACAGGGGGACTGAACACTGAAGCTTTCTTT. Translated, it gives CASSQDTGGLNTEAFF.

The chain links TRBV6-4 to TRBJ2-2; D uncertain. Trimming pared 0 bases from V and 1 base from J, leaving 6 bases between. The length of the CDR3 is 15 residues. The germline V gene has CDR1 MRHNA and CDR2 SNTAGT. CDR3 protein: CASSDSEKNTGELFF. Here the CDR3 DNA reads TGTGCCAGCAGTGACTCGGAGAAGAACACCGGGGAGCTGTTTTTT.

The genes are TRBV5-5 and TRBJ1-1, with D possibly TRBD1 on 5 matching bases. The germline V gene has CDR1 SGHKS and CDR2 YYEKEE (reference sequence). The germline V and J ends were trimmed by 2 bases and 0 bases, with 17 bases remaining between them. The CDR3 extends over 17 amino acids. This CDR3 reads CASSFRQGDGLNTEAFF. Here the CDR3 DNA reads TGTGCCAGCAGCTTCCGCCAAGGGGACGGGTTGAACACTGAAGCTTTCTTT.

This chain uses TRBV6-4 with TRBJ2-3, with 8 bases that match TRBD2. V trimming: 3 bases; J trimming: 7 bases; junction bases outside the gene matches: 9. Germline V gives CDR1 MRHNA, CDR2 SNTAGT. CDR3 size: 15 residues. The CDR3 DNA reads as TGTGCCAGCAGTGAAAGCCCGGGGGGGACCCATACGCAGTATTTT. Translation: CASSESPGGTHTQYF.

The rearrangement uses TRBV5-6 and TRBJ2-7, with unresolved D. The ends were cut back, 0 bases at V and 3 bases at J, with 1 base in the middle. Germline CDR1 is SGHDT and CDR2 is YYEEEE. The CDR3 length is 11 residues. CDR3 sequence reads: CASSLGYEQYF. Written as DNA, the CDR3 is TGTGCCAGCAGCTTGGGCTACGAGCAGTACTTC.

This clone has just one count. The genes are TRBV7-6 and TRBJ1-5, with D unresolved. V lost 0 bases to trimming and J lost 5 bases, with 5 bases between them. The CDR3 loop spans 13 amino acids. The germline CDR1 and CDR2 sequences are SGHVS and FNYEAQ. CDR3 protein: CASSLASDQPQHF. CDR3 DNA: TGTGCCAGCAGCTTAGCGAGTGATCAGCCCCAGCATTTT.

This chain uses TRBV11-1 with TRBJ2-1; 8 bases are a match to TRBD2. CDR3 length equals 15 residues. Germline CDR1 and CDR2: SGHAT and FQDESV (reference sequence). The J segment lost 6 bases and the V segment lost 3 bases, leaving 7 bases of the junction unmatched. The CDR3 sequence: CASSFFGGAGNEQFF. The CDR3 bases are TGTGCCAGCAGCTTTTTCGGGGGGGCCGGCAATGAGCAGTTCTTC. Variable domain in full (rest from reference TRBV11-1 and TRBJ2-1): EAEVAQSPRYKITEKSQAVAFWCDPISGHATLYWYRQILGQGPELLVQFQDESVVDDSQLPKDRFSAERLKGVDSTLKIQPAELGDSAMYLCASSFFGGAGNEQFFGPGTRLTVL.

In nucleotides, the CDR3 is TGCGCCAGCAGTCCCGTGGAGGGCACCTACAATGAGCAGTTCTTC. Translation gives CASSPVEGTYNEQFF. The chain uses TRBV10-2 and TRBJ2-1, with a weak D call TRBD2 (6 bases). V dropped 5 bases and J dropped 2 bases, with 13 bases sitting between them. The germline CDR1 and CDR2 sequences are WSHSY and SAAADI. The CDR3 is made up of 15 amino acids.

This clone was seen a single time. CDR3 sequence reads: CASSPGQGNSPLHF. Written as DNA, the CDR3 is TGTGCCAGCAGCCCGGGACAGGGTAATTCACCCCTCCACTTT. The chain is built from TRBV7-6 and TRBJ1-6, with 9 bases lining up with TRBD1. CDR1 is SGHVS, CDR2 FNYEAQ, per germline. The V gene end was trimmed by 5 bases and the J gene end by 6 bases; junction bases not matched to a gene: 2. The CDR3 loop spans 14 amino acids.

The chain links TRBV6-5 to TRBJ2-7; 13 positions match TRBD2. There are 15 residues in the CDR3. V trimming: 6 bases; J trimming: 7 bases; junction bases outside the gene matches: 9. CDR1 is MNHEY, CDR2 SVGAGI, per germline. CDR3 in amino acids: CASRNGLAGAGEQYF. The CDR3 DNA is TGTGCCAGCAGGAACGGACTAGCGGGGGCTGGGGAGCAGTACTTC.